A selection of T cell receptor beta chains follows, all from one sample in a study of blood T cells in healthy people across ages. Each CDR3 protein is one row after TCRdb ran MiXCR on the 5' RACE reads. The sample includes about 1,800,000 distinct CDR3 sequences, under 30% of them seen just once. Sequenced sample: blood. Receptors were obtained from a young woman in good health. The CDR3 runs from the conserved cysteine through the conserved F or W. A D gene is named only where the DNA matches it firmly. Not every row has a clone size; where given, it reads once, few, many or a size class.

few	TRBD2	TRBV20-1	TRBJ2-3	CSATTPGTRSTDTQYF	TGCAGTGCCACCACCCCCGGGACTAGAAGCACAGATACGCAGTATTTT
NA	TRBD1	TRBV12-3/TRBV12-4	TRBJ1-2	CASRGDSIYGHTF	TGTGCCAGCAGAGGGGACAGCATCTATGGCCACACCTTC
many	NA	TRBV24-1	TRBJ2-7	CATGTGPQYGQYF	TGTGCCACCGGGACGGGACCCCAGTACGGGCAGTACTTC
NA	NA	TRBV20-1	TRBJ2-7	CSARERGLPSEQYF	TGCAGTGCTAGAGAGAGAGGGCTCCCCTCCGAGCAGTACTTC
few	NA	TRBV9	TRBJ2-4	CASSVEGDPKNIQYF	TGTGCCAGCAGCGTAGAGGGAGATCCCAAAAACATTCAGTACTTC
NA	TRBD2	TRBV4-1	TRBJ2-1	CASSQDGGVREQFF	TGCGCCAGCAGCCAAGATGGGGGGGTCCGGGAGCAGTTCTTC
NA	NA	TRBV28	TRBJ1-1	CASSFMVGGPEAFF	TGTGCCAGCAGTTTTATGGTAGGAGGGCCTGAAGCTTTCTTT
NA	NA	TRBV7-9	TRBJ2-5	CASSRGRDRETQYF	TGTGCCAGCAGTAGAGGACGGGATCGAGAGACCCAGTACTTC
many	NA	TRBV12-3/TRBV12-4	TRBJ2-1	CASCYSSGYEQFF	TGTGCCAGCTGCTACTCCTCCGGGTATGAGCAGTTCTTC
many	TRBD1	TRBV11-2	TRBJ2-6	CASSPRQGATGANVLTF	TGTGCCAGCAGCCCCAGACAGGGGGCGACAGGGGCCAACGTCCTGACTTTC
many	NA	TRBV4-3	TRBJ2-5	CASSLPPRGGDGETQYF	TGCGCCAGCAGCCTGCCTCCCAGGGGCGGTGATGGAGAGACCCAGTACTTC
NA	NA	TRBV28	TRBJ2-1	CASRILTGSQYNEQFF	TGTGCCAGCAGAATCCTGACGGGGTCCCAATACAATGAGCAGTTCTTC
NA	TRBD1	TRBV7-2	TRBJ1-5	CASSQSGQGVPPQHF	TGTGCCAGCAGCCAGTCGGGACAGGGTGTTCCACCCCAGCATTTT
NA	NA	TRBV24-1	TRBJ1-5	CATSPGQLNQPQHF	TGTGCCACCAGCCCTGGACAGCTCAATCAGCCCCAGCATTTT
many	TRBD1	TRBV27	TRBJ2-5	CASSRDRSQTQYF	TGTGCCAGCAGCCGGGACAGATCCCAGACCCAGTACTTC
few	NA	TRBV10-3	TRBJ1-1	CATLEGTGVDTEAFF	TGTGCCACCCTCGAGGGCACTGGGGTCGACACTGAAGCTTTCTTT
once	TRBD1	TRBV7-8	TRBJ2-1	CTSSSYDRADNEQFF	TGTACCAGCAGCTCCTACGACAGGGCCGACAATGAGCAGTTCTTC